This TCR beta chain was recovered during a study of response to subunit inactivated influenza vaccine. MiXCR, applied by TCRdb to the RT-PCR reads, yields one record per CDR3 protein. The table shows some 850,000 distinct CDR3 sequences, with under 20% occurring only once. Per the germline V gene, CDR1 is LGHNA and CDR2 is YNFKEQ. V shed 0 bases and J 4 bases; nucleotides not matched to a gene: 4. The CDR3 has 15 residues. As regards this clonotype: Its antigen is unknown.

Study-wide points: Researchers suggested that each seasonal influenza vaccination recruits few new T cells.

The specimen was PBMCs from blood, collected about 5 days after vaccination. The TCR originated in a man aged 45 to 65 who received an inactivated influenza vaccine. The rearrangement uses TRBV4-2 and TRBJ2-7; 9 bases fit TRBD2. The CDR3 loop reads CASSQEILAGYEQYF. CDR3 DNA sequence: TGTGCCAGCAGCCAAGAGATACTAGCGGGTTACGAGCAGTACTTC.